These T cell receptor beta chains were read from a single sample in a study of cytomegalovirus exposure and HLA in healthy donors. Produced via immunoSEQ multiplex PCR; TCRdb's table is partial and in-frame only. The data show just under 250,000 clones, with roughly 80% seen just once and around 5.4% held by the top ten. Input material: PBMCs. These receptors were taken from a middle-aged woman in good health and CMV-seropositive. Each CDR3 is given with its conserved first and last residue.

j_gene,v_gene,len,CDR3aa
TRBJ1-5,TRBV7-8,13,CASSQTGGQPQHF
.,TRBV25-1,16,CASSEYKVAGQGEQYF
TRBJ1-2,TRBV6-5,13,CASTDRGVYGYTF
TRBJ2-1,TRBV10-3,15,CAISGSGSPYNEQFF
TRBJ1-2,TRBV7-8,14,CASSLGQTGYGYTF
TRBJ2-2,TRBV18,16,CASSPPMTRSTGELFF
TRBJ1-2,TRBV5-1,14,CASSSPDRAYGYTF
TRBJ1-6,TRBV4-3,12,CASSQVASPLHF
TRBJ1-4,TRBV5-4,14,CASSSPGGTEKLFF
TRBJ2-1,TRBV4-2,21,CASSQDTARGLAGGPYNEQFF
TRBJ2-1,TRBV9,15,CASSVRTSGSGEQFF
TRBJ1-1,TRBV6-6,15,CASKQVEVVNTEAFF
TRBJ1-1,TRBV4-3,15,CASSQVTGSNTEAFF
TRBJ2-1,TRBV7-7,15,CASSLGGGGGGEQFF
TRBJ1-2,TRBV6-5,14,CASIPSTGRGGYTF
TRBJ1-1,TRBV11-3,12,CASSKNRGEAFF